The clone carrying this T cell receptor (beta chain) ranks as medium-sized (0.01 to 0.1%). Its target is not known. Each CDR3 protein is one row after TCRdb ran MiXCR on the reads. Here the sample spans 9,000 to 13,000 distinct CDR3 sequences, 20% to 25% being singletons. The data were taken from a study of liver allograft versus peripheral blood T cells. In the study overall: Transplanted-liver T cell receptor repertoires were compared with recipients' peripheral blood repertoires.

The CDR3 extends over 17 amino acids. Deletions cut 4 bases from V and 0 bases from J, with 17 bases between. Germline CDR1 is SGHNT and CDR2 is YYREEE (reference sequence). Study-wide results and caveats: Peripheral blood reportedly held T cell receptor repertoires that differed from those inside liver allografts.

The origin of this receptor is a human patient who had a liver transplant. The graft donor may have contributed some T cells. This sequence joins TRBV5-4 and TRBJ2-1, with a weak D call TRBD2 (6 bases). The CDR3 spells CASSHSSALSSYNEQFF. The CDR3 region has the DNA TGTGCCAGCAGCCATTCTAGCGCACTGAGCTCCTACAATGAGCAGTTCTTC. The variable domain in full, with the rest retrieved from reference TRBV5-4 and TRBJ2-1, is ETGVTQSPTHLIKTRGQQVTLRCSSQSGHNTVSWYQQALGQGPQFIFQYYREEENGRGNFPPRFSGLQFPNYSSELNVNALELDDSALYLCASSHSSALSSYNEQFFGPGTRLTVL.